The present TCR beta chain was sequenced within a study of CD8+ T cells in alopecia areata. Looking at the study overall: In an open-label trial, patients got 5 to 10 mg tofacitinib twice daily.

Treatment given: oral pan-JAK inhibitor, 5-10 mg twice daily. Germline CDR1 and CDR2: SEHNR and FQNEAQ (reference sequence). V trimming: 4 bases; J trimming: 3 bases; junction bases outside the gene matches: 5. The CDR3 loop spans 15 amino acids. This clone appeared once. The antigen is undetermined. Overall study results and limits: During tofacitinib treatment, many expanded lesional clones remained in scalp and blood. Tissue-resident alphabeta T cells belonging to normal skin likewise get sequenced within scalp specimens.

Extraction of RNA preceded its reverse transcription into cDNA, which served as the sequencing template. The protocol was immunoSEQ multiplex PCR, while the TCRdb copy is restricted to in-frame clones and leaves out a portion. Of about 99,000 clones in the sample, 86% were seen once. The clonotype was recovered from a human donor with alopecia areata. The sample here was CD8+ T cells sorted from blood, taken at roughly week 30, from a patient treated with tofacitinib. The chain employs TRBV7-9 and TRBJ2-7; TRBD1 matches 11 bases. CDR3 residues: CASSSRGTGGYEQYF. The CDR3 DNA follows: TGTGCCAGCAGCTCTAGGGGGACAGGGGGCTACGAGCAGTACTTC.